What follows are 11 T cell receptor beta chains derived from one specimen sequenced in a study of shared clonotypes between healthy human individuals. The method was immunoSEQ multiplex PCR; TCRdb's version includes in-frame clones alone and lacks a portion of them. Of some 1 million clones in the sample, about 75% are singletons; the top ten hold roughly 1.4%. The source material was memory CD4+ T cells sorted from blood. This sample's subset: CD45RA-negative fraction. Every receptor here comes from a man between 18 and 29 years old in good health.

This chain connects TRBV30 to TRBJ1-2, with D possibly matching TRBD1 (5 bases). The ends were cut back, 3 bases at V and 8 bases at J, with 22 bases in the middle. The CDR3 has 15 residues. CDR1 GTSNPN and CDR2 SVGIG come from the germline V gene (reference sequence). CDR3 nucleotides: TGTGCCTGGAGCGGGGTCTGGGGGGGAATAGAGGGCTACACCTTC. Its translation is CAWSGVWGGIEGYTF.

The chain has TRBV11-2 and TRBJ1-2; D not certain. Trimming removed 2 bases at V and 4 bases at J, with 8 bases between. Looked up from germline, CDR1 is SGHAT and CDR2 is FQNNGV. The CDR3 extends over 13 amino acids. CDR3 region: CASSLNRPYGYTF. The DNA for the CDR3 is TGTGCCAGCAGCTTAAATAGACCCTATGGCTACACCTTC.

CDR3 sequence reads: CASSTTGGPYGYTF. For the CDR3, the DNA is TGTGCCAGCAGCACTACAGGGGGCCCTTATGGCTACACCTTC. The gene calls are TRBV6-1 and TRBJ1-2; 9 bases fit TRBD1. Germline CDR1 reads MNHNS; CDR2 reads SASEGT. V shed 6 bases, J shed 5 bases, and the junction held 7 bases outside the gene matches. This CDR3 has 14 amino acids.

This clone has a count of ten or more. V and J are TRBV21-1 and TRBJ1-1. TRBV21-1 counts as a pseudogene. The CDR3 extends over 15 amino acids. The DNA of the CDR3 is TGTGCCAGCACGCCGCCTTGGAAAGTGAACACTGAAGCTTTCTTT. Translating gives CASTPPWKVNTEAFF.

The table lists this clone with a count of one. The chain has TRBV9 and TRBJ1-5; 9 bases line up with TRBD1. Germline V gene data show CDR1 as SGDLS and CDR2 as YYNGEE. V was pared by 3 bases and J by 7 bases, with 2 bases of the junction left unmatched. The CDR3 sequence is 13 residues long. This CDR3 reads CASSDTGGQPQHF. The CDR3 bases are TGTGCCAGCAGCGATACAGGGGGCCAGCCCCAGCATTTT.

The chain has TRBV19 and TRBJ2-3, with no clear D. Per the germline V gene, CDR1 is LNHDA and CDR2 is SQIVND (reference sequence). This CDR3 contains 15 residues. The ends were cut back, 3 bases at V and 0 bases at J, with 10 bases in the middle. As DNA, the CDR3 is TGTGCCAGTAGTATGGGTCGAACTAGCACAGATACGCAGTATTTT. This sequence encodes CASSMGRTSTDTQYF.

As to this clone: One end of the junction varies from germline; a read error may be responsible. The rearrangement uses TRBV7-7 and TRBJ2-5; 8 bases align to TRBD2. From germline, CDR1 is SSHAT and CDR2 FNYEAQ (reference sequence). The CDR3 covers 14 residues. In DNA, the CDR3 is TGTGCTAGCAGCGGGGGCGCGGGTGGGAAGACCCAGTACTTC. Its translation: CASSGGAGGKTQYF.

This clone was counted once. The chain links TRBV6-5 to TRBJ2-1; 12 bases fit TRBD2. The J segment lost 4 bases and the V segment lost 6 bases, leaving 4 bases of the junction unmatched. The CDR3 is 15 amino acids. Per germline, CDR1 MNHEY and CDR2 SVGAGI. The CDR3 loop reads CASRASGGGYNEQFF. The DNA for the CDR3 is TGTGCCAGCAGGGCTAGCGGGGGGGGTTACAATGAGCAGTTCTTC.

The count of this clone is one. The chain links TRBV16 to TRBJ1-5, with D perhaps TRBD1 (5 bases). V gave up 0 bases and J gave up 2 bases, with 5 bases separating them. CDR3 length equals 14 residues. CDR1 KGHSY and CDR2 FQNENV come from the germline V gene. The CDR3 DNA is TGTGCCAGCAGCCAATCGACAGGCAATCAGCCCCAGCATTTT. Its protein is CASSQSTGNQPQHF.

The gene calls are TRBV5-1 and TRBJ2-1; D remains unclear. Trimming took 1 base from V and 4 from J, leaving 9 bases between them. CDR3 length: 14 amino acids. Germline assignment: CDR1 SGHRS and CDR2 YFSETQ. CDR3 in DNA: TGCGCCAGCAGCTTGTCCCTAGGGTACAATGAGCAGTTCTTC. Translating it yields CASSLSLGYNEQFF.

J is TRBJ2-6 and V is TRBV19, with 12 nucleotides matching TRBD2. V lost 5 bases, J lost 0 bases, and 5 bases stayed unmatched. Per the germline V gene, CDR1 is LNHDA and CDR2 is SQIVND (reference sequence). The CDR3 totals 18 residues. CDR3 coding DNA: TGTGCCAGTAGTCCTGGACTAGCGGGACGCTCTGGGGCCAACGTCCTGACTTTC. Translating it yields CASSPGLAGRSGANVLTF.